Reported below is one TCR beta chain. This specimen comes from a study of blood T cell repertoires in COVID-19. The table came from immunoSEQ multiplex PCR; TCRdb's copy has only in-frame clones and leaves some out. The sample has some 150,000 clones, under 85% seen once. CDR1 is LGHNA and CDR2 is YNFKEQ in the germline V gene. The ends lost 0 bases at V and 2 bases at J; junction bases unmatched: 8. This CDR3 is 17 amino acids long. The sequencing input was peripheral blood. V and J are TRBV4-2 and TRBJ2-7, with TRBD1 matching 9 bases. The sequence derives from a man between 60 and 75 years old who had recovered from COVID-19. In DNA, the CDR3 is TGTGCCAGCAGCCAAGAGCCTCCGGGACAGGGCCCCTACGAGCAGTACTTC. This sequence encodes CASSQEPPGQGPYEQYF.